The 13 T cell receptor beta chains below all came from one sample that was sequenced in a study of T cell responses to AZD1222 COVID-19 vaccine. The method was immunoSEQ multiplex PCR; TCRdb's version includes in-frame clones alone and lacks a portion of them. The repertoire holds 95,000 to 150,000 clones, with around 85% as singletons. Sequenced here: peripheral blood, sampled on day 0 of AZD1222 vaccination. Every receptor here comes from an adult in good health.

This clone was observed a single time. The J gene is TRBJ1-4, the V gene TRBV3-1 (or the pseudogene TRBV3-2), with a tentative D call TRBD1 (6 bases). CDR1 is LGHDT and CDR2 is YNNKEL in the germline V gene (reference sequence). This CDR3 has 15 amino acids. V lost 5 bases, J lost 4 bases, and 14 bases lay in between. The CDR3 spells CASSFMGAHNEKLFF. The CDR3 coding sequence is TGTGCCAGCAGCTTCATGGGGGCCCATAATGAAAAACTGTTTTTT.

V and J are TRBV5-6 and TRBJ1-2; TRBD1 agrees at 7 bases. The CDR3 spans 15 residues. Germline-derived CDR1 and CDR2 are SGHDT and YYEEEE. V was pared by 4 bases and J by 2 bases, with 8 bases of the junction left unmatched. The CDR3 coding sequence is TGTGCCAGCAGCCCATCCCGGACAGGCAACTATGGCTACACCTTC. Translated, it gives CASSPSRTGNYGYTF.

This clone was observed a single time. The sample has other DNA sequences that encode this CDR3 too. V gene TRBV11-2 combines with J gene TRBJ2-2; possibly TRBD1 for D (5 bases). CDR1 is SGHAT and CDR2 is FQNNGV in the germline V gene. The germline V and J ends were trimmed by 5 bases and 4 bases, with 14 bases remaining between them. The CDR3 is 15 residues long. The CDR3 sequence: CASSPSRTFTGELFF. The CDR3 bases are TGTGCCAGCAGCCCCTCCCGGACATTCACCGGGGAGCTGTTTTTT.

The CDR3 is CASSQDFRGNTEAFF. As DNA, the CDR3 is TGCGCCAGCAGCCAAGATTTTAGGGGGAACACTGAAGCTTTCTTT. This sequence joins TRBV4-3 and TRBJ1-1; possibly TRBD1 for D (5 bases). Germline CDR1 and CDR2: LGHNA and YSLEER. The CDR3 is 15 amino acids. V lost 0 bases, J lost 1 base, and 9 bases lay in between.

The DNA for the CDR3 is TGTGCCAGCAGCCCTGGATCGGTGTACGAGCAGTACTTC. Encoded protein: CASSPGSVYEQYF. The chain employs TRBV7-9 and TRBJ2-7; D remains ambiguous. The germline CDR1 and CDR2 sequences are SEHNR and FQNEAQ (reference sequence). The CDR3 is made up of 13 amino acids. With 5 bases removed from V and 4 bases from J, the gap between germline ends came to 12 bases.

The CDR3 bases are TGTGCCACCAGTGACACGGGACACCGAGACTACACCTTC. Translating gives CATSDTGHRDYTF. J is TRBJ1-2 and V is TRBV24-1, with D tentatively TRBD1 (6 bases). The ends were cut back, 4 bases at V and 10 bases at J, with 15 bases in the middle. Germline CDR1 KGHDR, CDR2 SFDVKD. The CDR3 loop spans 13 amino acids.

The CDR3 sequence: CAISERGKETQYF. CDR3 in DNA: TGTGCCATCAGCGAGCGGGGTAAAGAGACCCAGTACTTC. The chain links TRBV10-3 to TRBJ2-5, with 7 bases lining up with TRBD2. Trimming cost V 6 bases and J 3 bases; bases outside gene matches: 4. CDR1 is ENHRY and CDR2 is SYGVKD in the germline V gene. This CDR3 spans 13 amino acids.

This chain joins TRBV5-1 and TRBJ1-4; 11 bases fit TRBD1. This CDR3 is 17 amino acids long. With 2 bases clipped from V and 13 bases from J, the junction kept 16 bases outside the gene matches. Germline V gene sequence: CDR1 SGHRS, CDR2 YFSETQ. CDR3 sequence (DNA): TGCGCCAGCAGCTTAGAAGGGACAGGGGGATTCGCCGGGAGACTGTTTTTT. This sequence encodes CASSLEGTGGFAGRLFF. Combining the CDR3 with reference TRBV5-1 and TRBJ1-4 gives the whole variable domain KAGVTQTPRYLIKTRGQQVTLSCSPISGHRSVSWYQQTPGQGLQFLFEYFSETQRNKGNFPGRFSGRQFSNSRSEMNVSTLELGDSALYLCASSLEGTGGFAGRLFFGSGTQLSVL.

The V and J genes are TRBV11-3 and TRBJ1-6, with no clear D. Trimming removed 5 bases from V and 7 bases from J, with 18 bases in between. Germline lookup yields CDR1 SGHNT and CDR2 YENEEA. CDR3 length equals 16 residues. CDR3 in amino acids: CASSQSGSLSNSPLHF. CDR3 DNA sequence: TGTGCCAGCAGCCAATCCGGGTCCCTTAGCAATTCACCCCTCCACTTT.

This chain connects TRBV6-2 or TRBV6-3 to TRBJ1-1; perhaps TRBD1 as D (6 bases). The CDR3 covers 16 residues. Per germline, CDR1 MNHEY and CDR2 SVGEGT. The V end lost 2 bases, the J end lost 0 bases, and 13 bases lay between the germline ends. This chain's CDR3 is CASSYRGWRLNTEAFF. The CDR3 bases are TGTGCCAGCAGTTACAGGGGGTGGAGGCTGAACACTGAAGCTTTCTTT.

The chain recombines TRBV11-3 with TRBJ1-1; 9 bases map to TRBD1. This CDR3 spans 12 amino acids. The germline gives CDR1 SGHNT, CDR2 YENEEA. With V trimmed by 5 bases and J by 12 bases, 7 bases remained unmatched. CDR3 sequence reads: CASSLTGGRPFF. DNA of the CDR3: TGTGCCAGCAGCCTCACAGGGGGCCGTCCTTTCTTT.

V gene TRBV9 combines with J gene TRBJ1-1; D is unclear. Per germline, CDR1 SGDLS and CDR2 YYNGEE. The CDR3 covers 13 residues. With 3 bases removed from V and 4 bases from J, the gap between germline ends came to 10 bases. The CDR3 sequence is CASSAGLATEAFF. CDR3 DNA: TGTGCCAGCAGCGCGGGGTTGGCCACTGAAGCTTTCTTT. The whole variable domain, filled in from reference TRBV9 and TRBJ1-1, reads DSGVTQTPKHLITATGQRVTLRCSPRSGDLSVYWYQQSLDQGLQFLIQYYNGEERAKGNILERFSAQQFPDLHSELNLSSLELGDSALYFCASSAGLATEAFFGQGTRLTVV.

The sample holds one count of this clone. The chain has TRBV3-1 (or the pseudogene TRBV3-2) and TRBJ1-6, with TRBD1 matching over 7 bases. From germline, CDR1 is LGHDT and CDR2 YNNKEL (reference sequence). Germline trimming cut 3 bases from V and 9 bases from J; bases unmatched to any gene: 5. CDR3 length: 14 residues. The CDR3 nucleotides are TGTGCCAGCAGCCAGAGACAGGGAATTTCACCCCTCCACTTT. Its protein is CASSQRQGISPLHF.